This entry lists 19 T cell receptor beta chains sequenced from one sample in a study of blood T cell repertoires in COVID-19. Libraries were prepared by immunoSEQ multiplex PCR; TCRdb keeps only in-frame clonotypes and omits some of them. Found here are some 190,000 clones, 70% to 80% of them singletons; the top ten hold 8.6%. Sequencing used peripheral blood. The receptors originated from a woman between 45 and 65 years old with active or convalescent COVID-19.

V gene TRBV28 combines with J gene TRBJ2-7, with D possibly matching TRBD2 (6 bases). V lost 5 bases to trimming and J lost 4 bases, with 30 bases between them. The V gene's germline CDR1 is MDHEN and CDR2 SYDVKM. The CDR3 spans 19 residues. CDR3 residues: CASSTTDLAAAGFWYEQYF. In nucleotides, the CDR3 is TGTGCCAGCAGTACGACGGACCTGGCGGCGGCGGGATTTTGGTACGAGCAGTACTTC.

The V gene is TRBV7-9, the J gene TRBJ1-5, with D perhaps TRBD1 (6 bases). Germline loops: CDR1 SEHNR, CDR2 FQNEAQ (reference sequence). The CDR3 covers 13 residues. V was pared by 5 bases and J by 5 bases, with 10 bases between. The CDR3 protein is CASSTSGDQPQHF. Here the CDR3 DNA reads TGTGCCAGCAGCACCTCAGGGGATCAGCCCCAGCATTTT. Drawing the rest from reference TRBV7-9 and TRBJ1-5, the complete variable domain is DTGVSQNPRHKITKRGQNVTFRCDPISEHNRLYWYRQTLGQGPEFLTYFQNEAQLEKSRLLSDRFSAERPKGSFSTLEIQRTEQGDSAMYLCASSTSGDQPQHFGDGTRLSIL.

The gene calls are TRBV7-8 and TRBJ1-2; 7 bases map to TRBD1. Germline V gene lookup returns CDR1 SGHVS and CDR2 FQNEAQ. CDR3 size: 14 residues. V was clipped by 5 bases and J by 2 bases; unmatched bases: 5. The CDR3 reads CASSIDRVNYGYTF. The CDR3 region has the DNA TGTGCCAGCAGCATTGACAGGGTCAACTATGGCTACACCTTC.

This chain uses TRBV11-1 with TRBJ2-6; D is unresolved. The CDR3 is 15 amino acids. CDR1 is SGHAT and CDR2 is FQDESV in the germline V gene (reference sequence). V shed 3 bases and J shed 2 bases, with 8 bases lying between them. The CDR3: CASSFPGAGANVLTF. CDR3 DNA sequence: TGTGCCAGCAGCTTCCCGGGTGCTGGGGCCAACGTCCTGACTTTC.

The V gene is TRBV30, the J gene TRBJ1-4, with TRBD1 as a possible D gene (5 bases). Trimming removed 5 bases from V and 8 bases from J, with 21 bases in between. CDR1 and CDR2 (germline): GTSNPN, SVGIG (reference sequence). This CDR3 comprises 15 residues. The CDR3 DNA sequence: TGTGCCTGGGATAGAGGCAGGGTAGGTCGCGAAAAACTGTTTTTT. This encodes CAWDRGRVGREKLFF.

The gene calls are TRBV12-5 and TRBJ2-2; 16 nucleotides align to TRBD2. Germline CDR1 and CDR2: LGHNT and FRNRAP. The CDR3 covers 20 residues. V lost 2 bases to trimming and J lost 7 bases; unmatched junction nucleotides: 13. For the CDR3, the DNA is TGTGCTAGTGGTTTGCCCTCGGGACTAGCGGGGGGGCAAGTCGGCGGGGAGCTGTTTTTT. Protein: CASGLPSGLAGGQVGGELFF.

V is TRBV6-5 and J is TRBJ1-1; 7 bases line up with TRBD1. CDR1 and CDR2 from the germline V gene are MNHEY and SVGAGI. The CDR3 is 13 amino acids. The V gene end was trimmed by 7 bases and the J gene end by 2 bases; junction bases not matched to a gene: 4. The CDR3 protein is CASTRGANTEAFF. In nucleotides, the CDR3 is TGTGCCAGCACCAGGGGGGCAAACACTGAAGCTTTCTTT.

The CDR3 DNA is TGTGCCAGCAGTTCAGCCGGGACAGGGTCCCACGAGCAGTACTTC. Translation: CASSSAGTGSHEQYF. The chain is built from TRBV27 and TRBJ2-7; 9 bases match TRBD1. This CDR3 is built from 15 residues. Per the germline V gene, CDR1 is MNHEY and CDR2 is SMNVEV (reference sequence). V lost 4 bases to trimming and J lost 5 bases; unmatched junction nucleotides: 9.

Only a few counts were recorded for this clone. The chain joins TRBV19 to TRBJ1-1, with 11 bases fitting TRBD1. CDR3 length equals 14 residues. Germline V gene lookup returns CDR1 LNHDA and CDR2 SQIVND (reference sequence). Losses at the gene ends were 6 bases for V and 3 bases for J; bases not matched to a gene: 3. CDR3 amino acids: CASSWDRGDTEAFF. CDR3 nucleotide sequence: TGTGCCAGTAGCTGGGACAGGGGGGACACTGAAGCTTTCTTT.

As DNA, the CDR3 is TGTGCCAGCAGTCGCCTGAGAGGATTCGAGCAGTACTTC. Its translation: CASSRLRGFEQYF. The chain carries TRBV28 and TRBJ2-7; D is ambiguous. There are 13 residues in the CDR3. V was shortened by 5 bases and J by 6 bases, with 14 bases between the two germline ends. Germline CDR1 and CDR2: MDHEN and SYDVKM.

The chain employs TRBV7-3 and TRBJ2-1, with TRBD2 identical over 10 bases. The CDR3 sequence is 14 residues long. Germline CDR1 and CDR2: SGHTA and FQGTGA. The V and J ends lost 0 bases and 8 bases, in that order; junction bases with no gene match: 1. The CDR3, as DNA: TGTGCCAGCAGCTTAACGGGGACTAGCGATGAGCAGTTCTTC. It yields the protein CASSLTGTSDEQFF.

The genes are TRBV21-1 and TRBJ1-5; the table's D call, TRBD1, has no DNA check behind it. TRBV21-1 is a pseudogene locus. The CDR3 has 17 amino acids. Here the CDR3 DNA reads TGTGCCAGCAGGCGGGGGAGGGACAGGGGGCGCCGGCAGCCCCAGCATTTT. It codes for CASRRGRDRGRRQPQHF.

The chain couples TRBV7-2 to TRBJ2-7; 10 bases map to TRBD1. Germline V CDR1 and CDR2: SGHTA, FQGNSA. V was pared by 4 bases and J by 2 bases, with 8 bases of the junction left unmatched. This CDR3 has 16 amino acids. The CDR3 DNA sequence: TGTGCCAGCAGCTACCGAACCGGACAGGGGGCCTACGAGCAGTACTTC. Protein sequence: CASSYRTGQGAYEQYF.

V gene TRBV6-5 combines with J gene TRBJ1-6, with a possible D match to TRBD1 (5 bases). With 2 bases removed from V and 5 bases from J, the gap between germline ends came to 13 bases. This CDR3 is built from 16 residues. The germline CDR1 and CDR2 sequences are MNHEY and SVGAGI. The CDR3 region is CASSYGGWGDNSPLHF. Here the CDR3 DNA reads TGTGCCAGCAGTTACGGCGGTTGGGGGGATAATTCACCCCTCCACTTT.

Concerning this clone itself: One junction end does not reproduce the germline sequence, and a read error may be involved. This rearrangement joins TRBV9 to TRBJ2-3; maybe TRBD2 (7 bases). The CDR3 sequence is 16 residues long. Germline CDR1 and CDR2: SGDLS and YYNGEE. CDR3 bases: TGCGCCACCAGCAAGGGGGGGGATCTGTACACAGATACGCAGTATTTT. The encoded protein is CATSKGGDLYTDTQYF.

There are many counts of this clone. The genes are TRBV19 and TRBJ1-2; the match to TRBD1 covers 8 bases. Trimming removed 6 bases from V and 1 base from J; junction bases left unmatched: 19. CDR3 length equals 19 residues. The V gene's germline CDR1 is LNHDA and CDR2 SQIVND (reference sequence). DNA for the CDR3: TGTGCCAGTAGCCCAAACTGGGGGTCAGGGGGCGGACATAACTATGGCTACACCTTC. Its translation: CASSPNWGSGGGHNYGYTF. Drawing the rest from reference TRBV19 and TRBJ1-2, the complete variable domain is DGGITQSPKYLFRKEGQNVTLSCEQNLNHDAMYWYRQDPGQGLRLIYYSQIVNDFQKGDIAEGYSVSREKKESFPLTVTSAQKNPTAFYLCASSPNWGSGGGHNYGYTFGSGTRLTVV.

The chain links TRBV2 to TRBJ1-1; the D is unclear. V was pared by 3 bases and J by 1 base, with 9 bases between. CDR1 is SNHLY, CDR2 FYNNEI, per germline. The length of the CDR3 is 14 residues. This CDR3 reads CASSDLRPNTEAFF. The DNA for the CDR3 is TGTGCCAGCAGTGACCTTCGTCCGAACACTGAAGCTTTCTTT.

This clone was counted between two and nine times. The V call is TRBV30, the J call TRBJ1-4; TRBD1 aligns across 7 bases. Germline V gene lookup returns CDR1 GTSNPN and CDR2 SVGIG (reference sequence). The length of the CDR3 is 13 residues. V lost 4 bases and J lost 4; bases outside the gene matches: 3. CDR3 residues: CAWTGQYNEKLFF. The CDR3, as DNA: TGTGCCTGGACGGGACAGTATAATGAAAAACTGTTTTTT.

This clone appeared a single time. The chain couples TRBV5-1 to TRBJ1-2, with 9 nucleotides matching TRBD1. CDR1 is SGHRS and CDR2 is YFSETQ in the germline V gene. The CDR3 spans 15 residues. The trim removed 3 bases at V and 4 bases at J, leaving 7 bases unmatched. Here the CDR3 reads CASSSSGTGTYGYTF. The CDR3 nucleotides are TGCGCCAGCAGCTCAAGTGGGACAGGGACCTATGGCTACACCTTC.